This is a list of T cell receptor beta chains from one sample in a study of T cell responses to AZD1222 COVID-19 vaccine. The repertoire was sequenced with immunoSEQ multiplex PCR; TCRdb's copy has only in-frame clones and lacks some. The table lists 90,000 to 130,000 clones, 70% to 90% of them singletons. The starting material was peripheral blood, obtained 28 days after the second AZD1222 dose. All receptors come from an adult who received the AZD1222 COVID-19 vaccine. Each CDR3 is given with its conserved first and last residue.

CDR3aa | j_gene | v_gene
CASSGLAGMGADTQYF | TRBJ2-3 | TRBV6-1
CASSPDRLSSYNEQFF | TRBJ2-1 | TRBV5-1
CASSSLQGKWYF | TRBJ2-7 | TRBV7-9
CASSLFLSYEQYF | TRBJ2-7 | TRBV27
CASSRYREKLFF | TRBJ1-4 | TRBV7-8
CASKMNTEAFF | TRBJ1-1 | TRBV2
CASSLSGTDTQYF | TRBJ2-3 | TRBV7-7
CASSQDSGGWGTQYF | TRBJ2-5 | TRBV3-1/TRBV3-2
CASSSGQGFTEAFF | TRBJ1-1 | TRBV5-1
CASSNGTGDCGNTIYF | TRBJ1-3 | TRBV21-1
CASSYESSYNSPLHF | TRBJ1-6 | TRBV6-5
CASSAISGQGADTQYF | TRBJ2-3 | TRBV11-3
CASSEWSYEQYF | TRBJ2-7 | TRBV2
CASRPDGYPYNEQFF | TRBJ2-1 | TRBV27
CASSGHRGNTGELFF | TRBJ2-2 | TRBV5-1
CASSSLIGRNHSPLHF | TRBJ1-6 | TRBV7-9
CASSRGTSGDSYEQYF | TRBJ2-7 | TRBV2
CASSLAAGKDGYTF | TRBJ1-2 | TRBV7-9
CATRKVTQGTEAFF | TRBJ1-1 | TRBV15
CSATPALGTEAFF | TRBJ1-1 | TRBV29-1
CASSRRGPYYGYTF | TRBJ1-2 | TRBV7-3
CASSETLDRVLYEQYF | TRBJ2-7 | TRBV6-1
CASTLRGGEKLFF | TRBJ1-4 | TRBV12-3/TRBV12-4
CASSETGGPLSGNTIYF | TRBJ1-3 | TRBV2
CASTSQGLGYTF | TRBJ1-2 | TRBV19
CASRPLGGPSYEQYF | TRBJ2-7 | TRBV27
CASSPTGGNQPQHF | TRBJ1-5 | TRBV27
CAISERGLAGVGETQYF | TRBJ2-5 | TRBV10-3
CASSQMNGNEQYF | TRBJ2-7 | TRBV5-1
CASSNTGGRGTEAFF | TRBJ1-1 | TRBV19
CASSPPNGLRGSPLHF | TRBJ1-6 | TRBV18
CASSRSSFSTDTQYF | TRBJ2-3 | TRBV5-1
CASSSLSAGADTQYF | TRBJ2-3 | TRBV7-8
CASRRGTSGDASTDTQYF | TRBJ2-3 | TRBV7-9
CAGWTGLGYTF | TRBJ1-2 | TRBV6-5
CASSPGTGQETQYF | TRBJ2-5 | TRBV18
CASSIVVQTPYNEQFF | TRBJ2-1 | TRBV19
CASSLEPGIGNEQFF | TRBJ2-1 | TRBV11-3
CASSQDLGTSGIETQYF | TRBJ2-5 | TRBV3-1/TRBV3-2
CASSLGRTGAGNTEAFF | TRBJ1-1 | TRBV11-3
CASSYSRQGTTEAFF | TRBJ1-1 | TRBV6-5
CASSSVSSTDTQYF | TRBJ2-3 | TRBV6-6
CASSIADTLYGYTF | TRBJ1-2 | TRBV19
CASSLAGSAGNEQFF | TRBJ2-1 | TRBV19
CASSEALQGATKDIQYF | TRBJ2-4 | TRBV6-1
CASSVAPGLAGGRAGELFF | TRBJ2-2 | TRBV9
CASSLGLVYYEQYF | TRBJ2-7 | TRBV7-9
CASSPRGSGNTIYF | TRBJ1-3 | TRBV5-1